Listed below are T cell receptor beta chains from one sample, sequenced in a study of cytomegalovirus exposure and HLA in healthy donors. TCRdb's copy holds only in-frame clones and misses some; the assay was immunoSEQ multiplex PCR. Here the sample spans 35,000 to 55,000 clones, approximately 93% being singletons. Sequencing input: PBMCs. Receptors were obtained from a woman younger than 35 in good health and CMV-seronegative. Each CDR3 is given with its conserved first and last residue. The D gene is left open where the match is weak. Not all rows give a size; the values are once, few, many and, for expanded clones, a class.

>NA|NA|TRBJ1-3|TRBV27
TGTGCCAGCAGTTTATCAGAGGATCTCTCTGGAAACACCATATATTTT
CASSLSEDLSGNTIYF
>NA|TRBD1|TRBJ2-1|TRBV7-2
TGTGCCAGCAGCTCCCGGACAGGGAGGAACAATGAGCAGTTCTTC
CASSSRTGRNNEQFF
>NA|NA|TRBJ1-6|TRBV6-5
TGTGCCAGCAGAGGGAGCTCCTATAATTCACCCCTCCACTTT
CASRGSSYNSPLHF
>NA|NA|TRBJ2-3|TRBV6-5
TGTGCCAGCAGTTACTCGTATTACAGTCCGGATACGCAGTATTTT
CASSYSYYSPDTQYF
>NA|TRBD1|TRBJ2-7|TRBV6-5
TGTGCCAGCAGCCAATATAACAGGGGGCCACACGAGCAGTACTTC
CASSQYNRGPHEQYF
>NA|TRBD1|TRBJ1-5|TRBV6-1
TGTGCCAGCAGTGAAGCGCAGGGACAGGGTGGGCAGCCCCAGCATTTT
CASSEAQGQGGQPQHF
>NA|NA|TRBJ1-1|TRBV28
TGTGCCAGCAGTTTAAGCCCGGGGACTGGAGCTTTCTTT
CASSLSPGTGAFF
>NA|NA|TRBJ1-2|TRBV10-3
TGTGCCATCACAATTGACAGATATGGCTACACCTTC
CAITIDRYGYTF
>once|NA|TRBJ1-5|TRBV6-5
TGTGCCAGCAGTTCAGGGGTAATCGGGAATCAGCCCCAGCATTTT
CASSSGVIGNQPQHF
>NA|TRBD1|TRBJ2-7|TRBV6-1
TGTGCCAGCAGTGATCCGGGACAGGTCCCCTACGAGCAGTACTTC
CASSDPGQVPYEQYF
>few|NA|TRBJ2-5|TRBV4-2
TGTGCCAGCAGCCAAGAATTAGGCGGGTCGGAGACCCAGTACTTC
CASSQELGGSETQYF
>few|NA|TRBJ2-7|TRBV28
TGTGCCAGCAGTGGGGCCGGAGTCTACGAGCAGTACTTC
CASSGAGVYEQYF
>NA|TRBD1|TRBJ2-3|TRBV5-1
TGCGCCAGCAGCTCACGTAGGGACAGTTCGTCCAAGAATACGCAGTATTTT
CASSSRRDSSSKNTQYF
>once|NA|TRBJ1-5|TRBV18
TGTGCCAGCTCACCAAACGAACAGGGCGGCCAGCCCCAGCATTTT
CASSPNEQGGQPQHF
>NA|NA|TRBJ1-3|TRBV6-5
TGTGCCAGCAGTGCAGGGTTCTCTGGAAACACCATATATTTT
CASSAGFSGNTIYF
>NA|TRBD1|TRBJ1-1|TRBV7-8
TGTGCCAGCAGCACAGACAGGGGTGGGAACACTGAAGCTTTCTTT
CASSTDRGGNTEAFF
>NA|NA|TRBJ1-1|TRBV28
TGTGCCAGCACCTTGGGGGGTGCTGAAGCTTTCTTT
CASTLGGAEAFF
>NA|NA|TRBJ2-1|TRBV5-1
TGCGCCAGCAGCACAGACAATGAGCAGTTCTTC
CASSTDNEQFF
>NA|TRBD2|TRBJ2-1|TRBV15
TGTGCCACCTGCCTCACGGGAGGTTACAATGAGCAGTTCTTC
CATCLTGGYNEQFF
>NA|TRBD1|TRBJ1-1|TRBV28
TGTGCCAGCAGCCCATACAGGGGGCAGGTCACTGAAGCTTTCTTT
CASSPYRGQVTEAFF
>NA|NA|TRBJ1-5|TRBV28
TGTGCCAGCAGCCACTCCTTGGGGACTCAGAGCAATCAGCCCCAGCATTTT
CASSHSLGTQSNQPQHF
>NA|TRBD1|TRBJ1-2|TRBV6-5
TGTGCCAGCAGTTTAACAGGGGGAGGAAACTATGGCTACACCTTC
CASSLTGGGNYGYTF
>NA|TRBD2|TRBJ2-1|TRBV9
TGTGCCAGCAGCATCGGGGGGGTAACAGGGACTGACTACAATGAGCAGTTCTTC
CASSIGGVTGTDYNEQFF
>NA|NA|TRBJ1-1|TRBV6-5
TGTGCCAGCAGTTACTGGAGCATGAACACTGAAGCTTTCTTT
CASSYWSMNTEAFF
>NA|NA|TRBJ1-2|TRBV6-1
TGTGCCAGCAGTGAAGCCGGCAGGGGCTATGGCTACACCTTC
CASSEAGRGYGYTF
>NA|TRBD1|TRBJ2-2|TRBV2
TGTGCCAGCAGTGGACAGGGAACTTACACCGGGGAGCTGTTTTTT
CASSGQGTYTGELFF
>NA|NA|TRBJ2-3|TRBV10-1
TGCGCCAGCAGTGAGGGCGGTATTGGGGATACGCAGTATTTT
CASSEGGIGDTQYF
>NA|TRBD1|TRBJ1-5|TRBV19
TGTGCCAGTAGTGCGCGGGACAGGGGGTTGGAGCAGCCCCAGCATTTT
CASSARDRGLEQPQHF
>NA|TRBD1|TRBJ1-1|TRBV28
TGTGCCAGCACCGGGACAGGGGGTCAGACTGAAGCTTTCTTT
CASTGTGGQTEAFF
>NA|TRBD1|TRBJ1-1|TRBV28
TGTGCCAGCAGTTTATTAGGGACAGGGGGCGACACTGAAGCTTTCTTT
CASSLLGTGGDTEAFF
>NA|TRBD1|TRBJ2-7|TRBV2
TGTGCCAGCAGTTCGGACAGGGTGGGCGAGCAGTACTTC
CASSSDRVGEQYF
>NA|NA|TRBJ2-1|TRBV18
TGTGCCAGCTCCCGCGGGACCTACAATGAGCAGTTCTTC
CASSRGTYNEQFF
>NA|TRBD1|TRBJ1-4|TRBV6-5
TGTGCCAGCAGGGAATCAGGGGGAAATGAAAAACTGTTTTTT
CASRESGGNEKLFF
>NA|NA|TRBJ2-4|TRBV7-9
TGTGCCAGAATCCCCCGGGACATCCTAGCCAAAAACATTCAGTACTTC
CARIPRDILAKNIQYF
>NA|TRBD2|TRBJ2-7|TRBV2
TGTGCCAGGAAGATTAGCGGGGGGCCCTACGAGCAGTACTTC
CARKISGGPYEQYF
>NA|TRBD1|TRBJ1-1|TRBV9
TGTGCCAGCAGCGTCGAACAGGGGGCTTCTGAAGCTTTCTTT
CASSVEQGASEAFF
>NA|TRBD2|TRBJ2-3|TRBV6-4
TGTGCCAGCAGCGCAGGGACTACGGGCACAGATACGCAGTATTTT
CASSAGTTGTDTQYF
>NA|TRBD1|TRBJ2-3|TRBV7-9
TGTGCCAGCAGCTTAACAGGGGGCACAGATACGCAGTATTTT
CASSLTGGTDTQYF
>NA|NA|TRBJ1-1|TRBV5-5
TGTGCCAGCAGCTTGGGGCCCAGGTCTTCCCAAGGAGAAGCTTTCTTT
CASSLGPRSSQGEAFF
>once|TRBD2|TRBJ2-7|TRBV27
TGTGCCAGCAGTTCGAAAACTAGCGCCCTCTCCTACGAGCAGTACTTC
CASSSKTSALSYEQYF
>few|NA|TRBJ1-3|TRBV6-5
TGTGCCAGCAGTTCTTCTTACTCTGGAAACACCATATATTTT
CASSSSYSGNTIYF
>NA|TRBD2|TRBJ2-5|TRBV4-2
TGTGCCAGCAGCCAACGACTAGCGGGGAACCAAGAGACCCAGTACTTC
CASSQRLAGNQETQYF
>NA|TRBD2|TRBJ2-5|TRBV18
TGTGCCAGCTCACCAGGACTAGAAGAGACCCAGTACTTC
CASSPGLEETQYF
>NA|TRBD1|TRBJ1-1|TRBV18
TGTGCCAGCTCAGACAGGGGAAGACATGAAGCTTTCTTT
CASSDRGRHEAFF
>NA|NA|TRBJ2-7|TRBV7-6
TGTGCCAGCAGACCCCGGGATGCCGCCTACGAGCAGTACTTC
CASRPRDAAYEQYF
>NA|NA|TRBJ2-1|TRBV27
TGTGCCAGCAGTTTTGCGGGCCGGAATGAGCAGTTCTTC
CASSFAGRNEQFF
>NA|NA|TRBJ1-1|TRBV7-2
TGTGCCAGCAGTACACAGGGTCAGGGGAGCACTGAAGCTTTCTTT
CASSTQGQGSTEAFF
>NA|TRBD1|TRBJ2-2|TRBV25-1
TGTGCCAGCAGTGAGACAGGGGGGACCGGGGAGCTGTTTTTT
CASSETGGTGELFF
>NA|NA|TRBJ2-6|TRBV7-6
TGTGCCAGCAGCTTATTGGCCGGAGTAGCTGGGGCCAACGTCCTGACTTTC
CASSLLAGVAGANVLTF
>NA|TRBD1|TRBJ1-1|TRBV30
TGTGCCTGGAGTCGGGGACAGGCGAACACTGAAGCTTTCTTT
CAWSRGQANTEAFF
>NA|TRBD1|TRBJ2-7|TRBV9
TGTGCCAGCAGCCCAAGAGGGACAGGGGGCTACGAGCAGTACTTC
CASSPRGTGGYEQYF
>NA|NA|TRBJ2-7|TRBV6-1
TGTGCCAGCACCAGACAGGTAGGGGGCTCCTACGAGCAGTACTTC
CASTRQVGGSYEQYF
>NA|NA|TRBJ2-6|TRBV5-1
TGCGCCAGCTATCAAGGGGGTACTGGGGCCAACGTCCTGACTTTC
CASYQGGTGANVLTF
>NA|NA|TRBJ2-5|TRBV9
TGTGCCAGCAGCGTATTCTCCCAAGAGACCCAGTACTTC
CASSVFSQETQYF
>NA|TRBD2|TRBJ2-3|TRBV6-1
TGTGCCAGCAGAGTAGCGGGGAGCACAGATACGCAGTATTTT
CASRVAGSTDTQYF
>NA|NA|TRBJ2-1|TRBV4-1
TGCGCCAGCAGCCAATATGTGATGGGCGGGGTCAATGAGCAGTTCTTC
CASSQYVMGGVNEQFF
>NA|NA|TRBJ2-2|TRBV6-4
TGTGCCAGCACGACATCGGCTGGGGGGGAGCTGTTTTTT
CASTTSAGGELFF
>NA|TRBD2|TRBJ2-5|TRBV13
TGTGCCAGCAGTCCCACCCGATCGACTAGCGGGGGCTGGAGAGAGACCCAGTACTTC
CASSPTRSTSGGWRETQYF
>NA|TRBD1|TRBJ1-2|TRBV5-6
TGTGCCAGCAGCTCATCCGGGACAGGGTATGGCTACACCTTC
CASSSSGTGYGYTF
>NA|NA|TRBJ2-7|TRBV28
TGTGCCAGCAGTTTGGAGAGGCCCCCTTTATACGAGCAGTACTTC
CASSLERPPLYEQYF